The clone carrying this T cell receptor beta chain has only a few counts. Its specificity is not known. The data derive from a study of early T cells in non-severe SARS-CoV-2 infection. In the study overall: The authors sequenced bulk RNA from unsorted whole blood, leaving chains unpaired. Overall study findings and caveats: The VDJdb matching leaned toward anti-spike CD8 responses and overlooked private and CD4 specificities.

Unique molecular identifiers were affixed to single, distinct cDNA molecules. TCRdb re-derived calls from the 5' RACE reads in MiXCR, one entry per CDR3 protein. This table has about 85,000 distinct CDR3 sequences, approximately 14% appearing once. This clonotype originated in an adult who was a healthcare worker with PCR-confirmed SARS-CoV-2 infection or an uninfected control (not recorded which). Sequenced input: whole blood.

The CDR3 loop reads CASSLGLAVSYEQYF. As DNA, the CDR3 is TGTGCCAGCAGCTTAGGGCTAGCGGTCTCCTACGAGCAGTACTTC. The gene calls are TRBV7-9 and TRBJ2-7; 7 bases are shared with TRBD2. The CDR3 has 15 residues. Germline lookup yields CDR1 SEHNR and CDR2 FQNEAQ (reference sequence). V dropped 1 base and J dropped 0; count of bases not matched to a gene: 3.